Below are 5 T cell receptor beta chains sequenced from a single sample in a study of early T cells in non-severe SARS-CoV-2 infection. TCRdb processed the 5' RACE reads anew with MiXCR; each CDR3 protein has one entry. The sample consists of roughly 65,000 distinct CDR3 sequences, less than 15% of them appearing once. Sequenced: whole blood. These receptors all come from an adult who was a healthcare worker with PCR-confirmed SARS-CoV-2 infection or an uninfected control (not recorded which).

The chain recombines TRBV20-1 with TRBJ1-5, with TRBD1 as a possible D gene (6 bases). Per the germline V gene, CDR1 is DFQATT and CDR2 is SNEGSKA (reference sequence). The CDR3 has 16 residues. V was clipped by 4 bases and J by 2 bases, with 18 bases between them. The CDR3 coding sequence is TGCAGTGCTACTCATGGGGCGGGGGCCGGCAATCAGCCCCAGCATTTT. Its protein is CSATHGAGAGNQPQHF.

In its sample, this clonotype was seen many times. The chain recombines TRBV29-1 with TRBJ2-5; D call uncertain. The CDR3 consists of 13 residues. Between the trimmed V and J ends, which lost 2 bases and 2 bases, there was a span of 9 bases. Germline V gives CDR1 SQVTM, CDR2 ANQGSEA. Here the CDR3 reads CSVEQYLQETQYF. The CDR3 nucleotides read TGCAGCGTTGAACAGTATCTACAAGAGACCCAGTACTTC.

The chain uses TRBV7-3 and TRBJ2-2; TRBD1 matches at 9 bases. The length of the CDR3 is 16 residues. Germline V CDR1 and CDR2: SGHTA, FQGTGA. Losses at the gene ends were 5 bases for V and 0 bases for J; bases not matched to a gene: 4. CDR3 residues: CASSPWTGANTGELFF. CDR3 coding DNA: TGTGCCAGCAGCCCGTGGACAGGGGCGAACACCGGGGAGCTGTTTTTT.

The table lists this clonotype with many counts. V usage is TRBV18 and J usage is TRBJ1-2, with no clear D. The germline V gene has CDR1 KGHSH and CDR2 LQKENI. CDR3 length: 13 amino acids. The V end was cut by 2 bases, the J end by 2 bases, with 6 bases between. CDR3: CASSPSENYGYTF. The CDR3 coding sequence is TGTGCCAGCTCACCATCCGAAAACTATGGCTACACCTTC.

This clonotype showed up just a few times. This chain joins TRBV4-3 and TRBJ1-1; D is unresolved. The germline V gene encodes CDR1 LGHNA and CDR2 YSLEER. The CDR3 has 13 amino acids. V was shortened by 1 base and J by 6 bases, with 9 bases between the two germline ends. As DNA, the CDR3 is TGCGCCAGCAGCCAAGCTAGGGCAGCTGAAGCTTTCTTT. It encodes CASSQARAAEAFF.